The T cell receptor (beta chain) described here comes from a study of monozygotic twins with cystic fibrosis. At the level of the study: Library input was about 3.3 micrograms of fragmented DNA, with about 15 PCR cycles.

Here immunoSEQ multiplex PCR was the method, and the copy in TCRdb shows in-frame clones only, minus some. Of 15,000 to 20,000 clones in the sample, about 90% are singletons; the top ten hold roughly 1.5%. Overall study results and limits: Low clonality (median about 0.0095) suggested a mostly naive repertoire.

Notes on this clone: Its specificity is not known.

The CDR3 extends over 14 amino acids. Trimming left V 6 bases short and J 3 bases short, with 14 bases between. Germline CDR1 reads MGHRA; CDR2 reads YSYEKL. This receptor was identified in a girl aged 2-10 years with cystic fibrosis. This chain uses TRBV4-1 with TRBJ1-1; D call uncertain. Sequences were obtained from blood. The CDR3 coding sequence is TGCGCCAGCAGTTTACGGACCGAGGACACTGAAGCTTTCTTT. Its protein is CASSLRTEDTEAFF.